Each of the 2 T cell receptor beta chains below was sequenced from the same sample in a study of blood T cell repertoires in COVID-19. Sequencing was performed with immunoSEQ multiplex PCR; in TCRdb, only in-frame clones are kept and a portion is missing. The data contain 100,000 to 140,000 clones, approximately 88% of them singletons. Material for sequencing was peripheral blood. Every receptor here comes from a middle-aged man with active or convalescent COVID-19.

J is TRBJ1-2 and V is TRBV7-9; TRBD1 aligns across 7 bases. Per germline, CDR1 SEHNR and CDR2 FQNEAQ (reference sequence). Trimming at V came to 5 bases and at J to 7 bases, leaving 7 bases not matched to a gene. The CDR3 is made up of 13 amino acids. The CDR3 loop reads CASSLDRDRGYTF. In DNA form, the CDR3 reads TGTGCCAGCAGCCTTGACAGGGACCGTGGCTACACCTTC.

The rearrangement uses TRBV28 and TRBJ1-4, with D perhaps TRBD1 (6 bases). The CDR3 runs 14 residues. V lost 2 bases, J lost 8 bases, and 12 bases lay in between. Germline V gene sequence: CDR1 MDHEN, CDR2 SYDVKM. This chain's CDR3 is CASSLQQGNEKLFF. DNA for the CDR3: TGTGCCAGCAGTTTACAACAGGGAAACGAAAAACTGTTTTTT. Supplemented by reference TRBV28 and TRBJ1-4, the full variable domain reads DVKVTQSSRYLVKRTGEKVFLECVQDMDHENMFWYRQDPGLGLRLIYFSYDVKMKEKGDIPEGYSVSREKKERFSLILESASTNQTSMYLCASSLQQGNEKLFFGSGTQLSVL.